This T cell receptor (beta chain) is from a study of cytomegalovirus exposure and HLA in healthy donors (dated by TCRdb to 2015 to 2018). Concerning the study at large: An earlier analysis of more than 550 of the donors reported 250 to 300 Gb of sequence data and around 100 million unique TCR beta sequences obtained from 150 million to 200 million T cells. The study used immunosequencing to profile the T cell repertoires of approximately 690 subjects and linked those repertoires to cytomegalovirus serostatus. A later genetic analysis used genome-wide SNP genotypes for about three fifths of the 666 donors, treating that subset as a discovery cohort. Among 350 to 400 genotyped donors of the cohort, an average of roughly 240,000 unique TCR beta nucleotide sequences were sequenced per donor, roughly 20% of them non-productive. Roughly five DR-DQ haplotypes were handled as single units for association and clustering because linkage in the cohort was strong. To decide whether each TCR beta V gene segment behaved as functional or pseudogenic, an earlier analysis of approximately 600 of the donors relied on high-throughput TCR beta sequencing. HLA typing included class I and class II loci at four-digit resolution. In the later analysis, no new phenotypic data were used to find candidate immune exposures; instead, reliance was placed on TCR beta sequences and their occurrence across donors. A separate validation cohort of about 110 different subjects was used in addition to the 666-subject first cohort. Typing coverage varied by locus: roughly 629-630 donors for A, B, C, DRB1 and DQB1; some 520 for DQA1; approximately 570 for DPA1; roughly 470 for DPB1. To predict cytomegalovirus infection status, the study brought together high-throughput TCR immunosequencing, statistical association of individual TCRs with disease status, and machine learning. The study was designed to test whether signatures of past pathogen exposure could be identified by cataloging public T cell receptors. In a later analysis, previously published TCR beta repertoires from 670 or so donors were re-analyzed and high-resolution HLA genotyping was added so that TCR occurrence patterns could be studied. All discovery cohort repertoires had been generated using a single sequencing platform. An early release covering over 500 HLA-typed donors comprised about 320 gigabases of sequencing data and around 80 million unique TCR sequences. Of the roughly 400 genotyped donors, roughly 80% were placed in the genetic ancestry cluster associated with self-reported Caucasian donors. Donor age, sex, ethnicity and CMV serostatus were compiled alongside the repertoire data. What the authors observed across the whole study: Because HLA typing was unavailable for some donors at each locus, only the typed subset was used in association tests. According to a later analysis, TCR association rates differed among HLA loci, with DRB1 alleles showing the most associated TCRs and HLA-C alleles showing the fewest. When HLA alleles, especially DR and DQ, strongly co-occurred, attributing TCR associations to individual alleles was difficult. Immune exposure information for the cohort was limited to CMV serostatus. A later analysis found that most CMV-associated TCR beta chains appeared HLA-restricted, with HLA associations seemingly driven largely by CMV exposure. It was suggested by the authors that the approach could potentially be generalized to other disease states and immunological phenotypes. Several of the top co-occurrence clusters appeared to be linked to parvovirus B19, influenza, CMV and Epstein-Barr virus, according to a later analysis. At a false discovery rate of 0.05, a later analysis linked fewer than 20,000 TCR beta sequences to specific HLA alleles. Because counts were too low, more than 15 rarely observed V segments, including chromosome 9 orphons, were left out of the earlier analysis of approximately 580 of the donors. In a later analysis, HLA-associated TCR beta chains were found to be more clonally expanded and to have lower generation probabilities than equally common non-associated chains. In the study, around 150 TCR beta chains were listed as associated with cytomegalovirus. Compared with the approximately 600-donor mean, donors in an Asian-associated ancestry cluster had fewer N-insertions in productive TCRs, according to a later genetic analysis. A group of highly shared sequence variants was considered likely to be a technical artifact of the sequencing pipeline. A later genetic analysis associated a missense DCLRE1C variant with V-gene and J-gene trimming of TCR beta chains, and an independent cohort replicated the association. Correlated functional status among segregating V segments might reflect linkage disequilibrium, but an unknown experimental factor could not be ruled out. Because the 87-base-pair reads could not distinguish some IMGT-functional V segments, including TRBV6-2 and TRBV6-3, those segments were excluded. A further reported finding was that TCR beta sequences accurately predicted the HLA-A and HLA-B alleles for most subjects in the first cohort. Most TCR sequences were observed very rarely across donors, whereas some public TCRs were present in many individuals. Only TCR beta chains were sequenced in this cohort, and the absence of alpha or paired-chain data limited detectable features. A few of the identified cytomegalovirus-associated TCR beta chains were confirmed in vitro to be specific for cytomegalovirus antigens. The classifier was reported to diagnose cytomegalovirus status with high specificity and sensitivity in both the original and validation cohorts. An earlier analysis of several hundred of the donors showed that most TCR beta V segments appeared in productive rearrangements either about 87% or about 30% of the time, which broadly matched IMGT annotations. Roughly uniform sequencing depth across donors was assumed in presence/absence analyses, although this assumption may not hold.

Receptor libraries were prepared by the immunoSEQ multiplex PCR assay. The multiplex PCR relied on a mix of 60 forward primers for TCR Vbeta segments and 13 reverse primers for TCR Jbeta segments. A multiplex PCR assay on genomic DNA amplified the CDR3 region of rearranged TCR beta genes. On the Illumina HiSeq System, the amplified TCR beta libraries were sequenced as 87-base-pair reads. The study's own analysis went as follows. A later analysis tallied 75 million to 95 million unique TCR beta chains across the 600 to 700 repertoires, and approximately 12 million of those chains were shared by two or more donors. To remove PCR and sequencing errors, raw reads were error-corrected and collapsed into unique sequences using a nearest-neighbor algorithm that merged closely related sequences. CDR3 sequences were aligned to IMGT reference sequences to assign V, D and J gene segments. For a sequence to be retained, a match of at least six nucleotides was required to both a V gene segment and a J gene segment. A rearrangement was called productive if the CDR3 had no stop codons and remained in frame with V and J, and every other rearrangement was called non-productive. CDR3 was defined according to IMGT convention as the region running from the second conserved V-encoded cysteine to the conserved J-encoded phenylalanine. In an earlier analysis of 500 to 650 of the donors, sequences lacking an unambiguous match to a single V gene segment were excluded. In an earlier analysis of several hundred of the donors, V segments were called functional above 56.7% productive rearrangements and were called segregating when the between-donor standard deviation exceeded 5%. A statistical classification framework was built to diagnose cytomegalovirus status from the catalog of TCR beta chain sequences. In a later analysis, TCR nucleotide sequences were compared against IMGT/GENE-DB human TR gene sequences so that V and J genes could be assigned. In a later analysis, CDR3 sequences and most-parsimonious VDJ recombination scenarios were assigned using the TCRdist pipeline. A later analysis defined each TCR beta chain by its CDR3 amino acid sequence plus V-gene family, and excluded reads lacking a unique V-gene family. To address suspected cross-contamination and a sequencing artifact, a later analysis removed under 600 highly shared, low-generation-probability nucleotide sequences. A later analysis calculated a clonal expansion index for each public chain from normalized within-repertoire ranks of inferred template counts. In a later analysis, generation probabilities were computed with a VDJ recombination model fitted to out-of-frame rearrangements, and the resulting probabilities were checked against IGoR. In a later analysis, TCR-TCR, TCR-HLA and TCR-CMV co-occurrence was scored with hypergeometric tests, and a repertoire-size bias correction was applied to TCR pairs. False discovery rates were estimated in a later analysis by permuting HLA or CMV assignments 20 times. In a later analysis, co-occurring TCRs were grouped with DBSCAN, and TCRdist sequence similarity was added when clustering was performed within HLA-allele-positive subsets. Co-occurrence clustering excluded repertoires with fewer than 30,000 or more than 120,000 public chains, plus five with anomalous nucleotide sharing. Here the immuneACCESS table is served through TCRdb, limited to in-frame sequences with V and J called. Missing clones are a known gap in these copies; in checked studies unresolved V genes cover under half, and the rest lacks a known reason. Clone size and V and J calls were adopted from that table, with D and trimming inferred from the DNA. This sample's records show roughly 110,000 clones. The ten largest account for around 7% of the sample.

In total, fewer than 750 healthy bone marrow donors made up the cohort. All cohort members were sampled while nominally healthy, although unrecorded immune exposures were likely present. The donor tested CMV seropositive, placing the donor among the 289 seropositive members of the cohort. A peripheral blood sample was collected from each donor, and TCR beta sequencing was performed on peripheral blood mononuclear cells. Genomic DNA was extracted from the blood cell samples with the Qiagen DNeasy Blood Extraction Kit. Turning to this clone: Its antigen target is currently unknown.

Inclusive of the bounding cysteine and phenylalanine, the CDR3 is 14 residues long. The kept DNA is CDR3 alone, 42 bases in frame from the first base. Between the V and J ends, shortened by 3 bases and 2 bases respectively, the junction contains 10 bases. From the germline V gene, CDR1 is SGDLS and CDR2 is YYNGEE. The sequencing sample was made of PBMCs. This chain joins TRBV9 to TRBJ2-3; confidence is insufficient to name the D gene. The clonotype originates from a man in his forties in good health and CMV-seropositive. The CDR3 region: CASSGRVVTDTQYF. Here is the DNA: TGTGCCAGCAGCGGTCGAGTAGTCACAGATACGCAGTATTTT.